Listed below are T cell receptor beta chains from one sample, sequenced in a study of Graves' ophthalmopathy and Graves' hyperthyroidism. Using its own MiXCR run on the multiplex PCR reads, TCRdb lists one record per CDR3 protein. Among about 210,000 distinct CDR3 sequences, 29% were seen once, and the ten largest hold 8.5% to 9.5%. The sequenced sample was peripheral blood. These receptors came from a man aged 45-65 years with Graves' ophthalmopathy. The CDR3 runs from the conserved cysteine through the conserved F or W. Fields, in order: D gene, V gene, J gene, clone size, CDR3 protein, CDR3 DNA. A D gene is named only where the DNA matches it firmly. Clone size is given for some rows only: seen once, a few or many times, or a class if the clone is expanded.

TRBD1	TRBV28	TRBJ1-2	many	CASSEYRGRKVGYTF	TGTGCCAGCAGTGAGTACAGGGGGCGCAAGGTCGGCTACACCTTC
TRBD1	TRBV5-1	TRBJ2-2	once	CASTGGTGELFF	TGCGCCAGTACAGGGGGCACCGGGGAGCTGTTTTTT
-	TRBV6-1	TRBJ1-2	-	CASSPSGSGGYTF	TGTGCCAGCTCCCCCTCGGGGTCCGGGGGCTACACCTTC
-	TRBV28	TRBJ1-5	-	CATIRGNQPQHF	TGTGCAACAATTCGGGGCAATCAGCCCCAGCATTTT
TRBD1	TRBV28	TRBJ1-2	once	CASRGQGASNYGYTF	TGTGCCAGCAGGGGACAGGGGGCGTCTAACTATGGCTACACCTTC
TRBD1	TRBV6-2/TRBV6-3	TRBJ1-6	-	CASSYSPDRGDSPLHF	TGTGCCAGCAGTTACTCTCCTGACAGGGGAGATTCACCCCTCCACTTT
-	TRBV12-3/TRBV12-4	TRBJ2-7	-	CASSFGPSSYEQYF	TGTGCCAGCAGTTTCGGGCCGAGCTCCTACGAGCAGTACTTC
TRBD2	TRBV28	TRBJ2-5	-	CASSSSGRIGYF	TGTGCCAGCAGTTCTAGCGGACGAATCGGGTACTTC
-	TRBV20-1	TRBJ2-7	many	CSARWGSSYEQYF	TGCAGTGCCAGGTGGGGGAGCTCCTACGAGCAGTACTTC
-	TRBV18	TRBJ1-5	many	CASSKIGEGHQPQHF	TGTGCCAGCTCGAAAATTGGGGAGGGACATCAGCCCCAGCATTTT
-	TRBV7-2	TRBJ2-4	many	CASSLGPDFQGRYF	TGTGCCAGCAGCTTAGGCCCCGACTTCCAGGGGAGGTACTTC
TRBD2	TRBV29-1	TRBJ2-5	-	CSVEGTIQETQYF	TGCAGCGTCGAAGGGACTATTCAAGAGACCCAGTACTTC
TRBD1	TRBV12-3/TRBV12-4	TRBJ1-5	-	CASGGQEGKFDQPQHF	TGTGCCAGCGGAGGACAGGAGGGGAAATTCGATCAGCCCCAGCATTTT
TRBD1	TRBV25-1	TRBJ2-7	many	CASSGTGRYEQYF	TGTGCCAGCAGCGGGACAGGGCGATACGAGCAGTACTTC
-	TRBV28	TRBJ2-7	many	CASSPAGVVYEQYF	TGTGCCAGCAGTCCAGCGGGCGTCGTCTACGAGCAGTACTTC
TRBD1	TRBV9	TRBJ1-2	-	CASSVTGTGEGGYTF	TGTGCCAGCAGCGTGACCGGGACAGGGGAGGGTGGCTACACCTTC
TRBD1	TRBV20-1	TRBJ2-7	many	CSAKPGQGSDYEQYF	TGCAGTGCTAAGCCGGGACAGGGGAGCGACTACGAGCAGTACTTC
TRBD2	TRBV11-2	TRBJ2-5	-	CASSLPPGTSGGTQETQYF	TGTGCCAGCAGCTTACCTCCCGGGACTAGCGGGGGGACCCAAGAGACCCAGTACTTC
-	TRBV7-3	TRBJ2-2	many	CASSSPSRGSTGELFF	TGTGCCAGCAGCTCCCCGAGCAGGGGAAGCACCGGGGAGCTGTTTTTT
-	TRBV6-5	TRBJ1-2	once	CASSSDGHLTNYGYTF	TGTGCCAGCAGTTCCGATGGACATCTTACTAACTATGGCTACACCTTC
-	TRBV12-3/TRBV12-4	TRBJ1-5	-	CASSFTSREPQHF	TGTGCCAGCAGTTTCACGAGCCGGGAGCCCCAGCATTTT
-	TRBV11-2	TRBJ1-1	many	CASSWGTDTEAFF	TGTGCCAGCAGCTGGGGGACCGACACTGAAGCTTTCTTT
-	TRBV5-1	TRBJ1-1	many	CASSLANSGVNTEAFF	TGCGCCAGCAGCTTGGCCAACTCCGGGGTGAACACTGAAGCTTTCTTT
-	TRBV10-1	TRBJ1-3	many	CASSVGDQGVQSGNTIYF	TGCGCCAGCAGTGTTGGCGATCAGGGAGTTCAATCTGGAAACACCATATATTTT
-	TRBV7-3	TRBJ2-5	many	CASSLTGTRQETQYF	TGTGCCAGCAGCTTAACCGGGACTCGCCAAGAGACCCAGTACTTC
-	TRBV6-1	TRBJ1-6	many	CASRARTNSPLHF	TGTGCCAGCAGGGCACGGACAAATTCACCCCTCCACTTT
-	TRBV28	TRBJ2-7	many	CASTTRLSYEQYF	TGTGCCAGCACCACTAGACTAAGCTACGAGCAGTACTTC
-	TRBV4-3	TRBJ2-2	many	CASSQSSANTGELFF	TGCGCCAGCAGCCAATCTTCCGCGAACACCGGGGAGCTGTTTTTT
-	TRBV6-5	TRBJ2-6	many	CASSYRQGLVGANVLTF	TGTGCCAGCAGTTACAGGCAGGGGTTGGTTGGGGCCAACGTCCTGACTTTC
-	TRBV12-3/TRBV12-4	TRBJ2-7	-	CASSIRGSYEQYF	TGTGCCAGCAGTATCCGGGGATCCTACGAGCAGTACTTC
-	TRBV28	TRBJ1-2	-	CASRGWNYGYTF	TGTGCCAGCAGAGGTTGGAACTATGGCTACACCTTC
-	TRBV6-2/TRBV6-3	TRBJ1-1	-	CASSYRRQREAFF	TGTGCCAGCAGTTATCGGCGACAGAGGGAAGCTTTCTTT